This T cell receptor (beta chain) was recorded in a study of blood T cell repertoires in COVID-19. About the research overall: The United States, Italy and Spain were the sources of the acute and convalescent COVID-19 samples. PBMCs, B-cell-depleted T cells, or T cells were the source of the cDNA or gDNA that made up the material.

Authors' analysis steps: Estimation of nucleated cell counts relied on the amplification of reference gene primers. TCRdb's table, derived via immunoSEQ multiplex PCR, lists solely in-frame clones and lacks some. Clone size and V and J calls were adopted from that table, with D and trimming inferred from the DNA. The sample has about 87,000 clones, roughly 86% seen once. Trimming pared 3 bases from V and 1 base from J, leaving 10 bases between. This CDR3 is 15 amino acids long. The germline CDR1 and CDR2 sequences are LNHDA and SQIVND (reference sequence). This clone was counted only a few times. This chain uses TRBV19 with TRBJ1-5; maybe TRBD1 (5 bases). Material: peripheral blood. This receptor was identified in a man between 35 and 55 years old with acute or convalescent COVID-19. The CDR3 protein is CASSMGGVSNQPQHF. The CDR3 nucleotides read TGTGCCAGTAGTATGGGAGGGGTGAGCAATCAGCCCCAGCATTTT.